These 18 T cell receptor beta chains share one sample of origin, sequenced in a study of memory CD4+ T cells and cytomegalovirus serostatus. Single viable CD3+CD4+CD8-CD45RO+ cells were sorted as the memory CD4+ T cells. Libraries were prepared by immunoSEQ multiplex PCR; TCRdb keeps only in-frame clonotypes and omits some of them. The sample gives approximately 60,000 clones, around three quarters of which show up once; about 3% is in the top ten. Sequenced input: memory CD4+ T cells from blood. The receptors derive from an adult in good health and CMV-seropositive.

The chain uses TRBV11-3 and TRBJ2-2; 13 bases fit TRBD2. This CDR3 has 17 amino acids. V shed 5 bases, J shed 6 bases, and the junction held 9 bases outside the gene matches. CDR1 is SGHNT and CDR2 is YENEEA in the germline V gene. The CDR3 is CASSLTTSGRDPGELFF. The CDR3, as DNA: TGTGCCAGCAGCCTCACAACTAGCGGGAGGGACCCCGGGGAGCTGTTTTTT. Using reference TRBV11-3 and TRBJ2-2 for the parts outside the CDR3, the full variable domain is EAGVVQSPRYKIIEKKQPVAFWCNPISGHNTLYWYLQNLGQGPELLIRYENEEAVDDSQLPKDRFSAERLKGVDSTLKIQPAELGDSAVYLCASSLTTSGRDPGELFFGEGSRLTVL.

Worth noting for this clone: At one end the junction does not follow the germline gene, possibly because of a read error. The chain carries TRBV7-2 and TRBJ2-4; 7 nucleotides agree with TRBD1. Germline CDR1 reads SGHTA; CDR2 reads FQGNSA. The CDR3 totals 14 residues. The chain's CDR3 is CASSPGTAQNIQYF. In nucleotides, the CDR3 is TGTGCCAGCAGCCCAGGGACAGCCCAAAACATTCAGTACTTC.

V gene TRBV2 combines with J gene TRBJ2-6; D unresolved. Trimming left V 8 bases short and J 4 bases short, with 6 bases between. Germline V gene sequence: CDR1 SNHLY, CDR2 FYNNEI. This CDR3 spans 12 amino acids. The CDR3 region is CASSRGANVLTF. DNA of the CDR3: TGTGCCAGCTCACGGGGGGCCAACGTCCTGACTTTC.

This chain connects TRBV28 to TRBJ2-7, with D possibly being TRBD2 (6 bases). The germline CDR1 and CDR2 sequences are MDHEN and SYDVKM. CDR3 length equals 12 residues. V was shortened by 5 bases and J by 6 bases, with 11 bases between the two germline ends. Here the CDR3 DNA reads TGTGCCAGCAGTCACACTAGCTCCGAGCAGTACTTC. This sequence encodes CASSHTSSEQYF.

The chain employs TRBV11-2 and TRBJ2-7, with D possibly matching TRBD2 (5 bases). CDR1 is SGHAT, CDR2 FQNNGV, per germline. The CDR3 covers 14 residues. Trimming pared 7 bases from V and 1 base from J, leaving 14 bases between. CDR3 amino acids: CASNTGSGSYEQYF. CDR3 DNA sequence: TGTGCCAGCAACACGGGGTCGGGGTCCTACGAGCAGTACTTC.

The sample holds a few counts of this clone. This chain connects TRBV27 to TRBJ2-3; D may be TRBD1 or TRBD2 (5 bases each). The length of the CDR3 is 15 residues. Between the trimmed V and J ends, which lost 2 bases and 5 bases, there was a span of 14 bases. Germline V gene sequence: CDR1 MNHEY, CDR2 SMNVEV (reference sequence). This chain's CDR3 is CASSLGQGGGDTQYF. DNA of the CDR3: TGTGCCAGCAGTTTAGGGCAAGGTGGGGGAGATACGCAGTATTTT.

This sequence joins TRBV6-1 and TRBJ2-5; TRBD1 matches at 8 bases. CDR3 length: 15 residues. V dropped 2 bases and J dropped 5; count of bases not matched to a gene: 7. Germline CDR1 MNHNS, CDR2 SASEGT. The CDR3 DNA reads TGTGCCAGCAGTGAAAGCACAGGGGGGCGTGAGACCCAGTACTTC. The encoded protein is CASSESTGGRETQYF.

V usage is TRBV21-1 and J usage is TRBJ2-2; the table names TRBD2, a call not compared with the DNA. TRBV21-1 is listed as a pseudogene. The CDR3 loop spans 16 amino acids. This chain's CDR3 is CATLTSGGENTGELFF. CDR3 nucleotide sequence: TGTGCCACCTTGACTAGCGGAGGTGAGAACACCGGGGAGCTGTTTTTT.

This clone has only a few counts. The V gene is TRBV5-6, the J gene TRBJ2-3; 8 bases map to TRBD1. The CDR3 is 15 residues long. Germline CDR1 SGHDT, CDR2 YYEEEE. V was clipped by 4 bases and J by 6 bases; unmatched bases: 10. As DNA, the CDR3 is TGTGCCAGCAGCCTACGGACAGGGTCGCCCGATACGCAGTATTTT. This encodes CASSLRTGSPDTQYF.

This clone occurred a few times. V is TRBV28 and J is TRBJ2-1, with D possibly TRBD1 on 6 matching bases. Germline V gene lookup returns CDR1 MDHEN and CDR2 SYDVKM. V gave up 4 bases and J gave up 7 bases, with 8 bases separating them. The CDR3 consists of 12 residues. This CDR3 reads CASSYRANEQFF. The CDR3 DNA sequence: TGTGCCAGCAGTTACAGGGCTAATGAGCAGTTCTTC.

V and J are TRBV9 and TRBJ1-2; the D is unclear. Germline V gene sequence: CDR1 SGDLS, CDR2 YYNGEE. Trimming left V 0 bases short and J 8 bases short, with 8 bases between. CDR3 length: 12 residues. The DNA for the CDR3 is TGTGCCAGCAGCGTAGATAAATACGGCTACACCTTC. Its translation is CASSVDKYGYTF.

The genes are TRBV18 and TRBJ2-3; 8 bases map to TRBD2. The trim removed 0 bases at V and 5 bases at J, leaving 4 bases unmatched. This CDR3 is built from 15 residues. Germline-derived CDR1 and CDR2 are KGHSH and LQKENI. The CDR3 region has the DNA TGTGCCAGCTCACCACCGGGGCTAGCGGGAGATACGCAGTATTTT. Translated: CASSPPGLAGDTQYF.

V usage is TRBV29-1 and J usage is TRBJ1-1; 9 bases align to TRBD1. V gave up 8 bases and J gave up 5 bases; unmatched junction bases: 9. The germline gives CDR1 SQVTM, CDR2 ANQGSEA. CDR3 length: 13 residues. This chain's CDR3 is CSINRGRWTEAFF. CDR3 in DNA: TGCAGCATCAACAGGGGGCGTTGGACTGAAGCTTTCTTT.

The rearrangement links TRBV4-3 to TRBJ1-4, with 9 bases aligning to TRBD1. This CDR3 comprises 16 residues. V shed 0 bases and J 3 bases; nucleotides not matched to a gene: 2. Looked up from germline, CDR1 is LGHNA and CDR2 is YSLEER. CDR3 residues: CASSQEGQGANEKLFF. The DNA of the CDR3 is TGCGCCAGCAGCCAAGAGGGACAGGGTGCTAATGAAAAACTGTTTTTT.

In its sample, this clone was seen a few times. The chain employs TRBV10-3 and TRBJ2-7; D is ambiguous. Trimming pared 6 bases from V and 3 bases from J, leaving 6 bases between. The germline V gene encodes CDR1 ENHRY and CDR2 SYGVKD. This CDR3 is 11 amino acids long. CDR3 sequence: CAIRRNYEQYF. The DNA for the CDR3 is TGTGCCATCAGGAGAAACTACGAGCAGTACTTC.

The genes are TRBV7-2 and TRBJ1-5; D is uncertain. The CDR3 has 13 residues. V was shortened by 1 base and J by 5 bases, with 6 bases between the two germline ends. Germline CDR1 and CDR2: SGHTA and FQGNSA. The CDR3 sequence is CASSLVPDQPQHF. The CDR3 DNA reads TGTGCCAGCAGCTTAGTACCTGATCAGCCCCAGCATTTT.

This clone was seen repeatedly, ten times or more. The chain joins TRBV4-3 to TRBJ1-5, with D unclear. The ends were cut back, 0 bases at V and 7 bases at J, with 7 bases in the middle. Germline assignment: CDR1 LGHNA and CDR2 YSLEER. The length of the CDR3 is 13 residues. CDR3 protein: CASSQDGDQPQHF. The CDR3 DNA reads TGCGCCAGCAGCCAAGACGGAGACCAGCCCCAGCATTTT.

This sequence joins TRBV30 and TRBJ1-2; perhaps TRBD1 as D (6 bases). The V end lost 4 bases, the J end lost 0 bases, and 9 bases lay between the germline ends. This CDR3 comprises 13 residues. CDR1 is GTSNPN, CDR2 SVGIG, per germline (reference sequence). The CDR3 protein is CAWTGQTNYGYTF. The CDR3 region has the DNA TGTGCCTGGACCGGACAGACTAACTATGGCTACACCTTC.